The 23 T cell receptor beta chains in this list originate from one sample, sequenced in a study of post-analysis software for immune sequencing data. These TCRs are of unknown antigen specificity. Study conclusions and caveats: Patients had higher frequencies than controls of roughly five TRBV segments, including TRBV5-6, TRBV5-1 and TRBV20-1.

The TCR beta cDNA libraries contained unique molecular identifiers. Each CDR3 protein is one row after TCRdb ran MiXCR on the PCR reads. Of about 810,000 distinct CDR3 sequences in the sample, around 50% were seen once. Sequencing used blood. These receptors all come from a girl aged 5 to 17 with multiple sclerosis.

This clonotype was counted between two and nine times. The chain is built from TRBV10-3 and TRBJ2-1; tentative D call: TRBD1 (6 bases). The CDR3 consists of 16 residues. Germline lookup yields CDR1 ENHRY and CDR2 SYGVKD. Trimming stripped 6 bases from V and 0 bases from J, with 15 bases between. CDR3 in DNA: TGTGCCATCAGGCAGGGGTGGGCCAGCTCCTACAATGAGCAGTTCTTC. It translates to CAIRQGWASSYNEQFF.

The chain combines TRBV7-6 with TRBJ2-7, with TRBD2 matching over 7 bases. Unmatched junction bases numbered 7, after V lost 2 bases and J lost 3 bases. CDR3 length: 15 residues. Germline CDR1 reads SGHVS; CDR2 reads FNYEAQ. Here the CDR3 reads CASSLSGGGYYEQYF. CDR3 in DNA: TGTGCCAGCAGCTTATCGGGGGGTGGATACTACGAGCAGTACTTC.

This clonotype was found a few times. The chain couples TRBV12-5 to TRBJ1-5; 7 positions match TRBD1. With V trimmed by 3 bases and J by 6 bases, 14 bases remained unmatched. Per the germline V gene, CDR1 is LGHNT and CDR2 is FRNRAP. The CDR3 runs to 17 residues. CDR3 loop: CASGLDLLSRGTQPQHF. The CDR3 nucleotides read TGTGCTAGTGGTTTAGACCTCCTCTCCAGGGGGACTCAGCCCCAGCATTTT.

This clonotype appeared a single time. Its ends do not fully match the called genes, so a read error is possible. The rearrangement joins TRBV5-1 to TRBJ2-1; 10 positions agree with TRBD2. The CDR3 runs 16 residues. CDR1 and CDR2 (germline): SGHRS, YFSETQ. CDR3: CASSLDGLAVYDEQFF. CDR3 DNA sequence: TGCGCCAGCAGCTTGGACGGACTAGCGGTCTACGATGAGCAGTTCTTC.

The sample holds a few counts of this clonotype. The chain couples TRBV3-1 to TRBJ2-7; D is ambiguous. Between the trimmed V and J ends, which lost 4 bases and 0 bases, there was a span of 13 bases. CDR3 length equals 15 residues. Per germline, CDR1 LGHDT and CDR2 YNNKEL (reference sequence). CDR3 coding DNA: TGTGCCAGCAGCCGAGACCTGACCGTCTCCTACGAGCAGTACTTC. This encodes CASSRDLTVSYEQYF.

The chain combines TRBV10-3 with TRBJ2-3; 11 positions match TRBD2. The CDR3 is made up of 14 amino acids. CDR1 is ENHRY, CDR2 SYGVKD, per germline. J lost 8 bases, V lost 11 bases, and 12 bases had no gene match. The CDR3 DNA sequence: TGTGCCGGAGGGCTAGCGGGAGGTTTAGGTACGCAGTATTTT. Translation: CAGGLAGGLGTQYF.

This clonotype has a handful of counts. The V call is TRBV2, the J call TRBJ2-6; TRBD1 agrees at 11 bases. The CDR3 contains 15 residues. Germline V gene lookup returns CDR1 SNHLY and CDR2 FYNNEI. The trim removed 6 bases at V and 5 bases at J, leaving 3 bases unmatched. CDR3 DNA sequence: TGTGCCAGCAGGGACAGGGGGCAGAGGGCCAACGTCCTGACTTTC. Encoded protein: CASRDRGQRANVLTF.

This clonotype showed up just a few times. The chain uses TRBV24-1 and TRBJ2-5; D remains ambiguous. CDR3 length: 13 residues. From germline, CDR1 is KGHDR and CDR2 SFDVKD. V lost 4 bases and J lost 0, with 5 bases in between. In DNA, the CDR3 is TGTGCCACCAGTGACGCGTACCAAGAGACCCAGTACTTC. The encoded protein is CATSDAYQETQYF.

This chain links TRBV29-1 with TRBJ2-1; 8 nucleotides match TRBD1. The J call may be wrong; the DNA end is better matched by TRBJ2-7. The germline gives CDR1 SQVTM, CDR2 ANQGSEA. CDR3 size: 16 residues. As DNA, the CDR3 is TGCAGCACCACCCGCACAGGGGGTCTCATCCACAATGAGCAGTACTTC. It translates to CSTTRTGGLIHNEQYF.

This clonotype was recorded a few times. The chain uses TRBV29-1 and TRBJ2-7, with 8 bases lining up with TRBD1. The junction had 10 bases not matched to a gene; V was cut back by 0 bases and J by 0 bases. Germline values: CDR1 SQVTM, CDR2 ANQGSEA. The CDR3 is made up of 17 amino acids. As DNA, the CDR3 is TGCAGCGTTGAAGATGGGGCGTACAGGGGGGACTCCTACGAGCAGTACTTC. Amino acid sequence: CSVEDGAYRGDSYEQYF.

The chain links TRBV7-9 to TRBJ2-1; 11 bases are a match to TRBD2. The CDR3 covers 15 residues. Trimming cost V 5 bases and J 6 bases; bases outside gene matches: 6. CDR1 is SEHNR, CDR2 FQNEAQ, per germline (reference sequence). CDR3 sequence (DNA): TGTGCCAGCAGCCAAACTAGCGGGAGAGTCAATGAGCAGTTCTTC. Translation gives CASSQTSGRVNEQFF.

This clonotype was counted only a few times. This chain links TRBV29-1 with TRBJ2-3; D gene uncertain. Looked up from germline, CDR1 is SQVTM and CDR2 is ANQGSEA. CDR3 length: 12 amino acids. Trimming stripped 6 bases from V and 2 bases from J, with 9 bases between. This CDR3 is CSVFASTDTQYF. The CDR3 DNA reads as TGCAGCGTCTTCGCTTCCACAGATACGCAGTATTTT.

This clonotype occurred a few times. This chain links TRBV7-2 with TRBJ2-4, with 10 positions matching TRBD2. CDR3 length: 17 residues. J was trimmed by 13 bases and V by 4 bases; bases with no gene match: 19. Germline V gene lookup returns CDR1 SGHTA and CDR2 FQGNSA. The CDR3 DNA sequence: TGTGCCAGCAGCTCCATGACTAGCGGGCTTTTAAAGTACACCCAGTACTTC. Protein: CASSSMTSGLLKYTQYF.

In this sample, this clonotype turned up a few times. This chain links TRBV12-3 or TRBV12-4 with TRBJ2-6, with D maybe TRBD1 (6 bases). With 7 bases removed from V and 2 bases from J, the gap between germline ends came to 15 bases. The CDR3 runs 16 residues. The CDR3 region has the DNA TGTGCCAGCAAGACGACAGGTTTGACTGGGGCCAACGTCCTGACTTTC. Residues: CASKTTGLTGANVLTF.

This clonotype was seen more than once but under ten times. V gene TRBV6-1 combines with J gene TRBJ2-2, with D possibly matching TRBD1 (6 bases). This CDR3 spans 17 amino acids. Germline V gene data show CDR1 as MNHNS and CDR2 as SASEGT. V lost 7 bases and J 2 bases, leaving 20 bases between the germline ends. CDR3: CASTYEPPGHNTGELFF. In DNA, the CDR3 is TGTGCCAGCACATATGAGCCCCCGGGACACAACACCGGGGAGCTGTTTTTT.

J is TRBJ2-3 and V is TRBV29-1; D may be TRBD1 (7 bases). Germline assignment: CDR1 SQVTM and CDR2 ANQGSEA. V was cut by 7 bases and J by 2 bases, with 13 bases left in between. CDR3 length: 13 residues. As DNA, the CDR3 is TGCAGCGGTCAGGGGGGCGTCACAGATACGCAGTATTTT. Its protein is CSGQGGVTDTQYF.

The chain couples TRBV12-3 or TRBV12-4 to TRBJ2-5; 8 bases line up with TRBD1. The CDR3 runs 15 residues. V was clipped by 1 base and J by 6 bases; unmatched bases: 7. The CDR3 sequence: CASSLGRTGIKTQYF. In nucleotides, the CDR3 is TGTGCCAGCAGTTTAGGGAGGACAGGGATAAAGACCCAGTACTTC.

V and J are TRBV7-2 and TRBJ2-1; 7 nucleotides agree with TRBD2. This CDR3 is built from 15 residues. Per germline, CDR1 SGHTA and CDR2 FQGNSA. J gave up 4 bases and V 6 bases, and 9 bases lay outside the gene matches. The CDR3 DNA reads TGTGCCAGCAGTTTCCAAGCGGGGTTTTACAATGAGCAGTTCTTC. The encoded protein is CASSFQAGFYNEQFF.

Details on this clonotype: One junction end disagrees with the germline gene, perhaps due to a read error. This chain uses TRBV7-9 with TRBJ2-7; D perhaps matches TRBD1 (6 bases). CDR1 and CDR2 (germline): SEHNR, FQNEAQ (reference sequence). CDR3 length equals 15 residues. The CDR3 DNA reads as TGTGCCAGCAGTTCCCAGACAGGTTCATCGTACGAGCGGTACTTC. Translated, it gives CASSSQTGSSYERYF.

The rearrangement uses TRBV15 and TRBJ2-5, with a tentative D call TRBD2 (6 bases). The CDR3 loop spans 14 amino acids. V lost 0 bases and J 5 bases, leaving 10 bases between the germline ends. CDR1 and CDR2 (germline): LNHNV, YYDKDF (reference sequence). In nucleotides, the CDR3 is TGTGCCACCAGCAGAGATCCGGGGAGGGAGACCCAGTACTTC. Protein: CATSRDPGRETQYF.

The V call is TRBV2, the J call TRBJ2-5; TRBD1 matches 9 bases. This CDR3 is built from 14 residues. After removal of 6 bases from V and 11 bases from J, the junction contained 13 bases not matched to a gene. From germline, CDR1 is SNHLY and CDR2 FYNNEI. CDR3 region: CASSPGQGSREQYF. In nucleotides, the CDR3 is TGTGCCAGCAGCCCGGGACAGGGTTCAAGGGAGCAGTACTTC.

This clonotype came up a few times. The CDR3 is CASRTASYNEQFF. Written as DNA, the CDR3 is TGTGCCAGCCGGACGGCTTCCTACAATGAGCAGTTCTTC. This chain uses TRBV6-1 with TRBJ2-1; D gene ambiguous. Germline CDR1 and CDR2: MNHNS and SASEGT. This CDR3 contains 13 residues. The V and J ends lost 8 bases and 1 base respectively, with 9 bases between them.

This clonotype was counted a few times. The chain is built from TRBV5-6 and TRBJ1-2, with D perhaps matching TRBD1 (5 bases). Germline values: CDR1 SGHDT, CDR2 YYEEEE. The CDR3 has 13 amino acids. V lost 4 bases and J 5 bases, leaving 12 bases between the germline ends. The CDR3 region has the DNA TGTGCCAGCAGCAAGACAGACTCATATGGCTACACCTTC. This codes for CASSKTDSYGYTF.